This T cell receptor beta chain was captured by sequencing in a study of glioma-infiltrating T cells after dendritic cell vaccination. TCRdb's table, derived via immunoSEQ multiplex PCR, lists solely in-frame clones and lacks some. The table includes over 55,000 clones, about 80% detected once. In germline, CDR1 is SGHRS, CDR2 YFSETQ. Trimming removed 0 bases from V and 6 bases from J, with 8 bases in between. The CDR3 extends over 13 amino acids. Time point: after dendritic cell vaccination, including at tumor progression/relapse. The receptor was derived from a human donor with glioblastoma. The V and J genes are TRBV5-1 and TRBJ2-3; the D is unclear. The sequencing used blood, collected after dendritic cell vaccination. The CDR3 here is CASSLALLDTQYF. As DNA, the CDR3 is TGCGCCAGCAGCTTGGCCCTCCTGGATACGCAGTATTTT.